Following are 18 T cell receptor beta chains from one sample sequenced in a study of blood T cell repertoires in COVID-19 (dated by TCRdb to 2020 to 2021). The library was generated by the immunoSEQ multiplex PCR assay. TCRdb mirrors the immuneACCESS table, restricted to in-frame sequences. Some clones are absent from its copies; in checked studies, under half trace to an unresolved V gene, and the reason for the others is unknown. The sample contains 250,000 to 300,000 clones, roughly 80% of them found a single time. The ten largest clones take up about 5% of the sample. What was sequenced was peripheral blood. These receptors came from a man in his 60s who had recovered from COVID-19.

The chain joins TRBV19 to TRBJ1-5, with TRBD1 as a possible D gene (5 bases). The germline V gene has CDR1 LNHDA and CDR2 SQIVND (reference sequence). CDR3 length: 16 residues. Trimming cost V 3 bases and J 5 bases, with 17 bases left between them. The CDR3 region is CASSILRGSIYQPQHF. CDR3 coding DNA: TGTGCCAGTAGTATTCTTCGGGGGAGCATATATCAGCCCCAGCATTTT.

This clone was detected only once. V usage is TRBV18 and J usage is TRBJ2-5, with TRBD2 matching 13 bases. With 9 bases clipped from V and 5 bases from J, the junction kept 9 bases outside the gene matches. The germline gives CDR1 KGHSH, CDR2 LQKENI. This CDR3 has 15 residues. The CDR3 nucleotides read TGTGCCAGTCAACTGACTAGCGGGAGGACTGAGACCCAGTACTTC. It codes for CASQLTSGRTETQYF.

The CDR3 sequence: CASSLTEDYGYTF. The CDR3 bases are TGTGCCAGTAGCCTGACAGAAGACTATGGCTACACCTTC. The V call is TRBV19, the J call TRBJ1-2; D is possibly TRBD1 (5 bases). This CDR3 region has 13 residues. Germline CDR1 reads LNHDA; CDR2 reads SQIVND (reference sequence). V lost 6 bases to trimming and J lost 3 bases, with 11 bases between them.

V and J are TRBV28 and TRBJ2-5; D is perhaps TRBD1 (6 bases). This CDR3 has 13 amino acids. Germline V CDR1 and CDR2: MDHEN, SYDVKM. Trimming cost V 5 bases and J 5 bases, with 12 bases left between them. CDR3 region: CASSPQGWETQYF. CDR3 in DNA: TGTGCCAGCAGTCCACAGGGTTGGGAGACCCAGTACTTC.

The table lists this clone with a few counts. J is TRBJ2-2 and V is TRBV7-7, with D maybe TRBD1 (5 bases). The germline CDR1 and CDR2 sequences are SSHAT and FNYEAQ (reference sequence). V was shortened by 5 bases and J by 1 base, with 11 bases between the two germline ends. CDR3 size: 15 residues. CDR3 sequence (DNA): TGTGCCAGCAGCCCAGGGAATCGGAACACCGGGGAGCTGTTTTTT. Residues: CASSPGNRNTGELFF.

V gene TRBV7-2 combines with J gene TRBJ2-6; D perhaps matches TRBD1 (5 bases). CDR3 size: 16 residues. Trimming left V 0 bases short and J 2 bases short, with 8 bases between. The germline gives CDR1 SGHTA, CDR2 FQGNSA. Here the CDR3 reads CASSLASTAGANVLTF. The CDR3 coding sequence is TGTGCCAGCAGCTTAGCGTCGACAGCTGGGGCCAACGTCCTGACTTTC.

About this clone itself: The same CDR3 also results from other DNA sequences found in this sample. This chain connects TRBV5-1 to TRBJ1-1; 7 nucleotides line up with TRBD1. V shed 4 bases, J shed 1 base, and the junction held 4 bases outside the gene matches. Germline-derived CDR1 and CDR2 are SGHRS and YFSETQ. The CDR3 covers 14 residues. The CDR3 region is CASSLGQANTEAFF. CDR3 nucleotides: TGCGCCAGCAGCCTAGGACAGGCGAACACTGAAGCTTTCTTT. Full variable domain (missing parts from reference TRBV5-1 and TRBJ1-1): KAGVTQTPRYLIKTRGQQVTLSCSPISGHRSVSWYQQTPGQGLQFLFEYFSETQRNKGNFPGRFSGRQFSNSRSEMNVSTLELGDSALYLCASSLGQANTEAFFGQGTRLTVV.

This chain links TRBV2 with TRBJ1-1; D gene unclear. Germline V CDR1 and CDR2: SNHLY, FYNNEI. The CDR3 consists of 16 residues. V lost 9 bases and J 0 bases, leaving 20 bases between the germline ends. CDR3 protein: CASVGRNLYLNTEAFF. The CDR3 region has the DNA TGTGCCAGTGTTGGCAGGAACTTATACCTGAACACTGAAGCTTTCTTT.

V and J are TRBV7-6 and TRBJ1-4, with D perhaps matching TRBD1 (5 bases). V was pared by 1 base and J by 7 bases, with 13 bases between. This CDR3 comprises 15 residues. Looked up from germline, CDR1 is SGHVS and CDR2 is FNYEAQ. The CDR3 protein is CASSLVQGDGEKLFF. The CDR3 nucleotides read TGTGCCAGCAGCTTAGTGCAGGGTGATGGTGAAAAACTGTTTTTT.

The rearrangement uses TRBV27 and TRBJ1-1; tentatively, D is TRBD1 (5 bases). The germline V gene has CDR1 MNHEY and CDR2 SMNVEV (reference sequence). The CDR3 is 15 amino acids. The V and J ends lost 5 bases and 0 bases respectively, with 13 bases between them. CDR3 nucleotide sequence: TGTGCCAGCAGTCCCCAGACAGAGATGAACACTGAAGCTTTCTTT. Amino acid sequence: CASSPQTEMNTEAFF.

In nucleotides, the CDR3 is TGTGCCAGCAGCGCCACAGGGGTGGGTGAGCAGTTCTTC. This encodes CASSATGVGEQFF. The chain carries TRBV3-1 (or the pseudogene TRBV3-2) and TRBJ2-1; 7 bases align to TRBD1. CDR3 length: 13 amino acids. Trimming removed 5 bases from V and 9 bases from J; junction bases left unmatched: 7. Per germline, CDR1 LGHDT and CDR2 YNNKEL (reference sequence).

The CDR3 spells CATSDRTSGRTGELFF. In nucleotides, the CDR3 is TGTGCCACCAGTGACCGGACTAGCGGGAGAACCGGGGAGCTGTTTTTT. The J gene is TRBJ2-2, the V gene TRBV24-1; 13 bases agree with TRBD2. This CDR3 has 16 residues. J was trimmed by 5 bases and V by 4 bases; bases with no gene match: 3. Per germline, CDR1 KGHDR and CDR2 SFDVKD.

The J gene is TRBJ1-5, the V gene TRBV5-1; D remains unclear. CDR1 SGHRS and CDR2 YFSETQ come from the germline V gene. V was pared by 0 bases and J by 1 base, with 8 bases between. This CDR3 spans 15 amino acids. CDR3 bases: TGCGCCAGCAGCTTGGTGCCGGGGAGCAATCAGCCCCAGCATTTT. Translating gives CASSLVPGSNQPQHF. Based on the CDR3 plus reference TRBV5-1 and TRBJ1-5, the full variable domain is KAGVTQTPRYLIKTRGQQVTLSCSPISGHRSVSWYQQTPGQGLQFLFEYFSETQRNKGNFPGRFSGRQFSNSRSEMNVSTLELGDSALYLCASSLVPGSNQPQHFGDGTRLSIL.

The DNA for the CDR3 is TGTGCCAGCAGCTTTAAAGGGGGCATGGATCAGCCCCAGCATTTT. This sequence encodes CASSFKGGMDQPQHF. The chain is built from TRBV7-2 and TRBJ1-5; 7 bases fit TRBD1. Germline-derived CDR1 and CDR2 are SGHTA and FQGNSA. The ends lost 3 bases at V and 5 bases at J; junction bases unmatched: 7. CDR3 length: 15 amino acids.

The chain uses TRBV4-1 and TRBJ2-2; a weak D match, TRBD2 (5 bases). Germline CDR1 MGHRA, CDR2 YSYEKL. Trimming removed 3 bases at V and 6 bases at J, with 23 bases between. The CDR3 is made up of 18 amino acids. As DNA, the CDR3 is TGCGCCAGCAGCCAGGACGGGAACCCCGGAGGAATCGCCGGGGAGCTGTTTTTT. Translating it yields CASSQDGNPGGIAGELFF.

J is TRBJ2-7 and V is TRBV29-1, with D perhaps matching TRBD1 (5 bases). Trimming left V 6 bases short and J 4 bases short, with 13 bases between. The CDR3 has 12 amino acids. Germline V CDR1 and CDR2: SQVTM, ANQGSEA. The CDR3 is CSVRTTEYEQYF. In DNA, the CDR3 is TGCAGCGTCCGAACGACAGAATACGAGCAGTACTTC.

The chain couples TRBV30 to TRBJ1-6; no clear D gene. Per germline, CDR1 GTSNPN and CDR2 SVGIG (reference sequence). The V end lost 3 bases, the J end lost 8 bases, and 17 bases lay between the germline ends. This CDR3 region has 15 residues. CDR3 sequence reads: CAWRTPDMFYSPLHF. The CDR3 DNA reads as TGTGCCTGGAGAACACCAGACATGTTTTATTCACCCCTCCACTTT.

This clone was recorded a few times. This rearrangement joins TRBV2 to TRBJ1-5; 9 bases align to TRBD1. V was clipped by 8 bases and J by 4 bases; unmatched bases: 12. Germline V gene data show CDR1 as SNHLY and CDR2 as FYNNEI. The CDR3 loop spans 16 amino acids. CDR3 loop: CASDRGQGRANQPQHF. The CDR3 region has the DNA TGTGCCAGCGATAGGGGACAGGGCAGAGCAAATCAGCCCCAGCATTTT.